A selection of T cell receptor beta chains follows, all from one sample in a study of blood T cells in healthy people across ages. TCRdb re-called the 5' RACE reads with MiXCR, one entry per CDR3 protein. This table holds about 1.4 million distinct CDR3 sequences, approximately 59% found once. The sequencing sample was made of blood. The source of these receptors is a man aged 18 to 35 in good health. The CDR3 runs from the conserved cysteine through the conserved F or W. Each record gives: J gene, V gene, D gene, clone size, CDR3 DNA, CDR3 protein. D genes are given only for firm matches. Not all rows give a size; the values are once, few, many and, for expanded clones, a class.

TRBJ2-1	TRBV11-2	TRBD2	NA	TGTGCCAGCAGAGGACTAGCGGGGGGGCTAGGTGAGCAGTTCTTC	CASRGLAGGLGEQFF
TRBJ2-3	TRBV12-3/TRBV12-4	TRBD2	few	TGTGCCAGCAGTTTATCGAGCGGGAGTACGGCAGATACGCAGTATTTT	CASSLSSGSTADTQYF
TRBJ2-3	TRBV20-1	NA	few	TGCAGTGCGTCTAAGGATGTCAGCACAGATACGCAGTATTTT	CSASKDVSTDTQYF
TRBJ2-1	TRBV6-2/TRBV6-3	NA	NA	TGTGCCAGCAGTTACTCTCCTATACAGTATTACAATGAGCAGTTCTTC	CASSYSPIQYYNEQFF
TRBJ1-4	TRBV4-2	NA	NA	TGTGCCAGCAGCCAAGTGGGAGGAGGACCGCGGAATGAAAAACTGTTTTTT	CASSQVGGGPRNEKLFF
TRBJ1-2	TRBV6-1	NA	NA	TGTGCCAGCAAGGTAATGGAAGTACTCTATGGCTACACCTTC	CASKVMEVLYGYTF
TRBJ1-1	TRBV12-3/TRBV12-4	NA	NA	TGTGCCAGCAGTTTAGCGCTAGGGGGAGGCACTGAAGCTTTCTTT	CASSLALGGGTEAFF
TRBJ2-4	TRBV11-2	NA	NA	TGTGCCAGCAGCTTAAGTCCCGGGGACATTCAGTACTTC	CASSLSPGDIQYF
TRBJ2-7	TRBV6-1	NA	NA	TGTGCCAGCAGTCACAGGGCACCCTCCTACGAGCAGTACTTC	CASSHRAPSYEQYF
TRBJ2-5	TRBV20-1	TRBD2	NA	TGCAGTGCTAGTTCCTTTGTCTTGCATGTAGCGGGAGTCGGGCAGTACTTC	CSASSFVLHVAGVGQYF
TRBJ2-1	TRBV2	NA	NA	TGTGCCAGCAGCGTTCTGGGGGCGCGGTACAATGAGCAGTTCTTC	CASSVLGARYNEQFF
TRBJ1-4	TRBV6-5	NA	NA	TGTGCCAGCAGTTACTCGTCCGGGAAATTACTGTTTTTT	CASSYSSGKLLFF
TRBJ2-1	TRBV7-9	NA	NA	TGTGCCAGCAACCCTCTGCCCGGGAGAGACTACAATGAGCAGTTCTTC	CASNPLPGRDYNEQFF
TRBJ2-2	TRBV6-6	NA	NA	TGTGCCAGCAGCCCTTTCGTGGGGGGATCGGTCACCGGGGAGCTGTTTTTT	CASSPFVGGSVTGELFF
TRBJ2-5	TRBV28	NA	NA	TGTGCCAGCAGCGCCGGGTTTCAGTACTTC	CASSAGFQYF
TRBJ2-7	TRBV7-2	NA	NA	TGTGCCAGCAGCTATGGCAGGCGGATGAGCTCCTACGAGCAGTACTTC	CASSYGRRMSSYEQYF
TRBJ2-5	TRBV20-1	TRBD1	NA	TGCAGTGCTAGGGACAGGTACCAAGAGACCCAGTACTTC	CSARDRYQETQYF
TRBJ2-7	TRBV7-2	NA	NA	TGTGCCAGCAGCGACCGGGAAGGAGCCTACGAGCAGTACTTC	CASSDREGAYEQYF
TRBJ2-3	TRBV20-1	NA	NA	TGCAGTGCTGGGAAAGATACGCAGTATTTT	CSAGKDTQYF
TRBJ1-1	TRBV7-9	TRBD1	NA	TGTGCCAGCAGCTCAACGCAGGGGGTGTCGACTGAAGCTTTCTTT	CASSSTQGVSTEAFF
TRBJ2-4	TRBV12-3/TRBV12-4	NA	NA	TGTGCCAGCAGCCCCCTCGCGAGTTTAGCCAAAAACATTCAGTACTTC	CASSPLASLAKNIQYF
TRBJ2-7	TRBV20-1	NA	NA	TGCAGTGCTAGAGATCTAAATGGGGGATTTCCCTACGAGCAGTACTTC	CSARDLNGGFPYEQYF
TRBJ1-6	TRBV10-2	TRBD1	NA	TGCGCCAGCAATTTAAACAGGGGTAGTTCACCCCTCCACTTT	CASNLNRGSSPLHF
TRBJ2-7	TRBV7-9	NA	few	TGTGCCAGCAGCTTAGCCAATAACATCGAGCAGTACTTC	CASSLANNIEQYF
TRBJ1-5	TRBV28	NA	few	TGTGCCAGCAGTGGGGGAGATCAGCCCCAGCATTTT	CASSGGDQPQHF
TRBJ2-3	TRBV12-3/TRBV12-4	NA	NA	TGTGCCAGCAGTACCGAGACAGTCGATACGCAGTATTTT	CASSTETVDTQYF